The table lists the clone carrying this TCR beta chain with a few counts. What it binds is unknown. These data come from a study of cytomegalovirus exposure and HLA in healthy donors. The primer mix had 60 Vbeta and 13 Jbeta primers. The data were produced by immunoSEQ multiplex PCR, yet TCRdb's version contains in-frame clones alone and is incomplete. The repertoire holds about 270,000 clones, just over 70% seen once, with 2% to 2.5% in the top ten. Study-wide results and limits: The study flagged some 180 TCR beta chains as cytomegalovirus-associated.

Germline CDR1 reads MNHEY; CDR2 reads SVGAGI. This CDR3 comprises 14 residues. J gave up 8 bases and V 6 bases, and 9 bases lay outside the gene matches. This receptor was identified in a female donor in good health and CMV-seronegative. Sequenced material: PBMCs. The chain uses TRBV6-5 and TRBJ2-2; TRBD1 matches at 7 bases. This CDR3 is CASRTLDRAGELFF. The CDR3 DNA reads as TGTGCCAGCAGAACTCTTGACAGGGCTGGGGAGCTGTTTTTT.